The clone carrying this T cell receptor (beta chain) was observed at least ten times. The source of the sample is a study of early T cells in non-severe SARS-CoV-2 infection. Study information: Investigators sequenced bulk RNA drawn from unsorted whole blood, and chains remained unpaired.

TCRdb reanalysed the 5' RACE reads using MiXCR and keeps one entry per CDR3 protein. The profile shows 70,000 to 85,000 distinct CDR3 sequences, roughly 5.3% of them singletons. Trimming shortened V by 3 bases and J by 1 base, and 19 bases separated the two germline ends. The CDR3 covers 18 residues. Sequencing used whole blood, obtained at baseline. This chain joins TRBV12-3 or TRBV12-4 and TRBJ1-3; weak D call: TRBD1 (5 bases). The clonotype was recovered from an adult who was a healthcare worker with PCR-confirmed SARS-CoV-2 infection or an uninfected control (not recorded which). The DNA for the CDR3 is TGTGCCAGCAGTTTGGTGGCGACGGCAGGGACGTCTGGAAACACCATATATTTT. It translates to CASSLVATAGTSGNTIYF.